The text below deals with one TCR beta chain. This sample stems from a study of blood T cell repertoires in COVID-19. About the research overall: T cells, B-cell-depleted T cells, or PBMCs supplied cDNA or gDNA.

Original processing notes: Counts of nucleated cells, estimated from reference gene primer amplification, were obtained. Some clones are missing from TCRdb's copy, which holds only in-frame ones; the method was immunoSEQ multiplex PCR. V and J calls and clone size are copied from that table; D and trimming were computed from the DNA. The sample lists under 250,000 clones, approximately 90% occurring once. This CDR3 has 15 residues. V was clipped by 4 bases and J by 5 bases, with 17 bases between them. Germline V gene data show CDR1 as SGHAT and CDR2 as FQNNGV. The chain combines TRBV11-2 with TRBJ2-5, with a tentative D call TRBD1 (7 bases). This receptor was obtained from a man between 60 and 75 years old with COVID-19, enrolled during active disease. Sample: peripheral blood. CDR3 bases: TGTGCCAGCAGCTGGGCAGGGGGGTTGGCGGAGACCCAGTACTTC. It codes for CASSWAGGLAETQYF.